This record concerns one TCR beta chain sequence. Its matching antigen is unknown. The data derive from a study of T cell repertoires in cytomegalovirus infection. Study-level background: Well-studied HLA-B-restricted epitopes and recently identified HLA-C-restricted epitopes of CMV were both used in the study.

In TCRdb, the reads were re-called with MiXCR into one record per CDR3 protein. The sample carries about 58,000 distinct CDR3 sequences, roughly 20% recorded once. CDR3 length equals 13 residues. V lost 5 bases, J lost 4 bases, and 11 bases lay in between. Germline V CDR1 and CDR2: SEHNR, FQNEAQ (reference sequence). Study results and limitations: CMV carriers with the relevant HLA were identified by cumulative public TCR beta family frequency. In two of eight donors, the top clonotype was HLA-C-restricted CMV-specific.

The sequenced sample was CD8+ T cells from cultured PBMCs, obtained from culture after CMV antigen stimulation. The rearrangement joins TRBV7-9 to TRBJ1-1; D gene unclear. This TCR came from a human donor in good health (CMV status not recorded). Some clones in this sample may be carry-over from other donors' samples. CDR3 DNA: TGTGCCAGCAGCCCCGTTCGGGGCACTGAAGCTTTCTTT. This gives the protein CASSPVRGTEAFF.